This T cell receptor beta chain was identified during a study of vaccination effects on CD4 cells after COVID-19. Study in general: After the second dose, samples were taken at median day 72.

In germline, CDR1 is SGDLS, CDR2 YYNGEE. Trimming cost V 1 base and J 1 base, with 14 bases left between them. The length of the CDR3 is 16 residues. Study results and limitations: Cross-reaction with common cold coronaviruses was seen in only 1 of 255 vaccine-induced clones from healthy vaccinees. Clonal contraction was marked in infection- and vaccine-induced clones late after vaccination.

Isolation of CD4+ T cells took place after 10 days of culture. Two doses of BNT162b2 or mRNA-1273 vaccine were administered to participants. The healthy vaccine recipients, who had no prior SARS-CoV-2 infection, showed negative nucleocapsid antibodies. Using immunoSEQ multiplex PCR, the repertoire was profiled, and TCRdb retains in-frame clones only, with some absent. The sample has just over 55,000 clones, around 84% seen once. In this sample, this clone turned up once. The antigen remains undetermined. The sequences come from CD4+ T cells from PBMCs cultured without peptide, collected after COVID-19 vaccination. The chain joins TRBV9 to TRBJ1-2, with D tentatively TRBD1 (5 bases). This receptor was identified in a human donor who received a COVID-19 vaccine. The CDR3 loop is CASSVPSREINYGYTF. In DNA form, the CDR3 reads TGTGCCAGCAGCGTACCGTCCAGGGAAATTAACTATGGCTACACCTTC. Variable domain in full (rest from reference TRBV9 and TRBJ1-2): DSGVTQTPKHLITATGQRVTLRCSPRSGDLSVYWYQQSLDQGLQFLIQYYNGEERAKGNILERFSAQQFPDLHSELNLSSLELGDSALYFCASSVPSREINYGYTFGSGTRLTVV.